This T cell receptor beta chain is from a study of Graves' ophthalmopathy and Graves' hyperthyroidism. This clonotype was seen a handful of times. Amplification targeted the TCR beta CDR3 regions, with RNA transcripts as the source material. First-round RT-PCR used HTBI primers; second-round multiplex PCR followed. TCRdb independently ran MiXCR on the multiplex PCR reads; one entry per CDR3 protein. This sample carries fewer than 600,000 distinct CDR3 sequences, approximately 15% of them seen once, and the ten largest clones take about 10%. The source is a woman in her 30s with Graves' ophthalmopathy. The sample consisted of blood.

CDR3 loop: CASSPTFWGETQYF. For the CDR3, the DNA is TGTGCCAGCAGCCCTACTTTCTGGGGCGAGACCCAGTACTTC. J is TRBJ2-5 and V is TRBV11-2; D is perhaps TRBD1 (5 bases). CDR1 SGHAT and CDR2 FQNNGV come from the germline V gene. This CDR3 spans 14 amino acids. Trimming removed 5 bases from V and 5 bases from J, with 15 bases in between.